This TCR beta chain was profiled in a study of T cell responses to AZD1222 COVID-19 vaccine. This CDR3 is 14 amino acids long. Trimming shortened V by 7 bases and J by 3 bases, and 12 bases separated the two germline ends. Per the germline V gene, CDR1 is MDHEN and CDR2 is SYDVKM. Clones were read by immunoSEQ multiplex PCR, and TCRdb kept only the in-frame ones, dropping some. The sample yields 150,000 to 200,000 clones, 80% to 90% seen once. J is TRBJ1-4 and V is TRBV28, with D unclear. Specimen: peripheral blood, collected on day 0 of MenACWY control vaccination. The clonotype was recovered from an adult in good health. CDR3 nucleotides: TGTGCCAGCATCGGGTTGCCATCTAATGAAAAACTGTTTTTT. It is translated as CASIGLPSNEKLFF.